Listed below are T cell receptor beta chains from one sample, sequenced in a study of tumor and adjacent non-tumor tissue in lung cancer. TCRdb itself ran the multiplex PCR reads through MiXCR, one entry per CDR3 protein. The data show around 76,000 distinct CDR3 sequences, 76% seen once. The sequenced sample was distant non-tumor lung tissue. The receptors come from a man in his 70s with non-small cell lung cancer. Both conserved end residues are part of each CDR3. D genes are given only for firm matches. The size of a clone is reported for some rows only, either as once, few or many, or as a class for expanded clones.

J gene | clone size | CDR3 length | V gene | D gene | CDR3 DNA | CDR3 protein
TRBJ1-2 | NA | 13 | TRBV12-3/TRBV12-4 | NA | TGTGTCAGCAGTTTTCCCAGGAGCTATGGCTACACCTTC | CVSSFPRSYGYTF
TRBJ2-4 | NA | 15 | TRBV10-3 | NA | TGTGCAATCAGTGAGGGGGGGGTAACCAAAAACATTCAGTACTTC | CAISEGGVTKNIQYF
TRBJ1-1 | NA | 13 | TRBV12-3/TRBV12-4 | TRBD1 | TGTGCCAACAGCATTGACAGGGACACTGACGCTTTCTTT | CANSIDRDTDAFF
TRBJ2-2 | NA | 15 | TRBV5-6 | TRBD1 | TGTGCCAGCACCATAGGGACAGGGGACACTGGGGGGCTGTTTTTT | CASTIGTGDTGGLFF
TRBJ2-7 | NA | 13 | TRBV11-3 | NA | TGTGCCAGCAGCTCAGACGTCTCCCATGAGCAGTACTTC | CASSSDVSHEQYF
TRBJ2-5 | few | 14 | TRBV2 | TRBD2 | TGTGCCAGCAGTGTTGGTAGCGGGGGAGAGACCCAGTACTTC | CASSVGSGGETQYF
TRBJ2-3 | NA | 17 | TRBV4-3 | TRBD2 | TGCACCGGCAGCCAAGATGGGCCTAGCGGGAGAGCAGATACGCAGTATTTT | CTGSQDGPSGRADTQYF
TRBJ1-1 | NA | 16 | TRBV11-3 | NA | TGTGCCAGCAGCTTCTGGAATAGAACCCTGAACACTGAATCTTTCTTT | CASSFWNRTLNTESFF
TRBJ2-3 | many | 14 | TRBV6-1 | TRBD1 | TGTGCCAGCAGGTTAGACAGGGGGCCAGATACGCAGTATTTT | CASRLDRGPDTQYF
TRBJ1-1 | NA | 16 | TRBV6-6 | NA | TGTACCAGCAGAACAGGGTTCGGTAGATACGGCACAGATGCTTTCTTT | CTSRTGFGRYGTDAFF
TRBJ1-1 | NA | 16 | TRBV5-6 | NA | TGTGCCAGTAGCTCAATGGGCCGGACCATAAACACTGACGCTTTCTTT | CASSSMGRTINTDAFF
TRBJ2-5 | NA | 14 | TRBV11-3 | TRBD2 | TGTGCCAGCAGCCAAGCAGCGGGGATGGAGACCCAGTACTTC | CASSQAAGMETQYF
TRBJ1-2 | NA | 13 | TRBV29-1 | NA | TGTAGCGTTCTCCACATGGGAGCCTATGGCTACACCTTC | CSVLHMGAYGYTF
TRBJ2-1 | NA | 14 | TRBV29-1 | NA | TGCAGTGTTGACAGGCCAAGCTCCTACAATGAGCGGTTCTTC | CSVDRPSSYNERFF
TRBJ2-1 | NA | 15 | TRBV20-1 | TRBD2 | TGCAATGCACACCGCGGGAGGGCCGTCCCCAATGAGCAGTTCTTC | CNAHRGRAVPNEQFF
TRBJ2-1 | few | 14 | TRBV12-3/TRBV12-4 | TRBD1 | TGTGCCAGCAGTTTGACAGGGGGCCAAAATGAGCAGTTCTTC | CASSLTGGQNEQFF
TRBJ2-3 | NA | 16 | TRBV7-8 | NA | TGTACCAGCAGCCTCTTATTATGGGGAAGCGCAGATACGCAGTATTTT | CTSSLLLWGSADTQYF
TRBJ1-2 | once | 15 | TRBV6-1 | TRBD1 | TGTGCCAGCACCGCCCGGGACAGGTACGGTGGTGGTTACACCTTC | CASTARDRYGGGYTF
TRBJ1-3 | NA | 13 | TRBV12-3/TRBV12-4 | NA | TGTGCCCGCACAAGGGCCGCTAGAAACACCATATATTTT | CARTRAARNTIYF
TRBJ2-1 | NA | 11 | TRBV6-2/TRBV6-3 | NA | TGTGCCAGCAGTTACATTAAAGAACAGTTCTTC | CASSYIKEQFF
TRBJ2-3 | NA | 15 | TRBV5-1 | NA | TGCGCCAGCCACGCCGTTGGGGGTGGTACAGATACGCAGTATTTT | CASHAVGGGTDTQYF
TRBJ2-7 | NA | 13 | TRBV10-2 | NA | TGCGCCACCTGGACATATCTTTCCTACGAGCAGTACTTC | CATWTYLSYEQYF
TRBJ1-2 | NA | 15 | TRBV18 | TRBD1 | TGTGCCAGCTCACCATCGACAGGGCCAAACTATGGCTACACCTTC | CASSPSTGPNYGYTF
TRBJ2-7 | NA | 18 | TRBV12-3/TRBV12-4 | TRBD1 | TGTGCCAGCAGTTTTCTAATACAGGGGGCCGCGTTTGTCTACGAGCAGTATTTC | CASSFLIQGAAFVYEQYF
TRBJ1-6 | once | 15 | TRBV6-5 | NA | TGTGCCAGCAGAACCTACCGGGACAAAAATTCACCCCTCTACTTT | CASRTYRDKNSPLYF
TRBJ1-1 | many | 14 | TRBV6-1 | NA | TGTGCCAGCAGTGAAATGATAGGGTACACTGAAGCTTTCTTT | CASSEMIGYTEAFF